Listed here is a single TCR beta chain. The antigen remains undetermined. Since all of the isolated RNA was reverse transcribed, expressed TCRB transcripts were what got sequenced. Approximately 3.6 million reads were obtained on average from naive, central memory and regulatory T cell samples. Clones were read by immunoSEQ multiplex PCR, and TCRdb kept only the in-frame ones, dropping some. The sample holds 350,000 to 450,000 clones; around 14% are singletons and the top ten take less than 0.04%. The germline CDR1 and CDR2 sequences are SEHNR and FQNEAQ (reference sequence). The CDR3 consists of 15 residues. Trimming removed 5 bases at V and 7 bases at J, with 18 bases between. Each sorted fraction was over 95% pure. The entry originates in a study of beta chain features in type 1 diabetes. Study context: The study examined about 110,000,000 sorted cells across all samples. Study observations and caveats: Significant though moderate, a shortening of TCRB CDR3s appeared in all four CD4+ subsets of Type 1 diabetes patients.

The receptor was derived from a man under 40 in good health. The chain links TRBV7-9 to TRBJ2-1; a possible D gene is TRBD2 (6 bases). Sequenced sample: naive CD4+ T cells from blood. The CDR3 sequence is CASSPFGAAGNEQFF. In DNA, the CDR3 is TGTGCCAGCAGCCCCTTCGGGGCGGCGGGGAATGAGCAGTTCTTC.